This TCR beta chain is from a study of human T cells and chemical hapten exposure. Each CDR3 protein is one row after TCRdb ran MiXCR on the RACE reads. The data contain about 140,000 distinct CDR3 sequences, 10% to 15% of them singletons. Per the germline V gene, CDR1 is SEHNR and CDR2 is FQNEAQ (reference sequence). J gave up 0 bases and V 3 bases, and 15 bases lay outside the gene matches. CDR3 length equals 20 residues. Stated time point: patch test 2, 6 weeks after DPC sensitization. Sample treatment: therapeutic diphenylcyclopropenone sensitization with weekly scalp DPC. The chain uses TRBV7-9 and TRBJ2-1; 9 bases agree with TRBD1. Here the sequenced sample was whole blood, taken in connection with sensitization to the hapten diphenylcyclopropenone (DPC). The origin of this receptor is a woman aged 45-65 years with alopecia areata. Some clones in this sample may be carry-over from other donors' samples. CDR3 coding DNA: TGTGCCAGCAGCTTCCCGGGACAGGGAGAACTATCAAGCTCCTACAATGAGCAGTTCTTC. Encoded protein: CASSFPGQGELSSSYNEQFF. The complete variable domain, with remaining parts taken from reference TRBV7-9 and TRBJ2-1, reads DTGVSQNPRHKITKRGQNVTFRCDPISEHNRLYWYRQTLGQGPEFLTYFQNEAQLEKSRLLSDRFSAERPKGSFSTLEIQRTEQGDSAMYLCASSFPGQGELSSSYNEQFFGPGTRLTVL.